This TCR beta chain was sequenced for a study of CD8 T cells in ankylosing spondylitis. Quantitative 5'-RACE was performed with molecular barcodes, and it yielded the TCR beta libraries. TCRdb processed the 5' RACE reads anew with MiXCR; each CDR3 protein has one entry. The profile shows 350,000 or so distinct CDR3 sequences, 11% of them singletons. This clonotype was detected ten times or more. Its antigen is unknown. Findings and limits, study-wide: Researchers reportedly found disease-linked clones significantly enriched in matched ankylosing spondylitis synovial fluid. Earlier reports found some motif variants in synovial fluid and blood in reactive arthritis. What appeared characteristic of ankylosing spondylitis blood was a TCR beta motif of fewer than ten highly homologous variants.

The CDR3 spans 11 residues. The V and J ends lost 8 bases and 8 bases respectively, with 12 bases between them. Germline CDR1 reads MNHEY; CDR2 reads SVGAGI. The source of this sequence is a female donor with ankylosing spondylitis or in good health (not recorded which). The sample was blood, either unsorted or a sorted T cell fraction (not recorded which). The chain couples TRBV6-5 to TRBJ1-1; D is ambiguous. This chain's CDR3 is CASLTEMEAFF. The CDR3 DNA reads as TGTGCCAGCTTGACGGAGATGGAAGCTTTCTTT.